A selection of T cell receptor beta chains follows, all from one sample in a study of cytotoxic CD8 clonotypes in ibrutinib-treated CLL. Produced via immunoSEQ multiplex PCR; TCRdb's table is partial and in-frame only. The sample consists of fewer than 400,000 clones, approximately 67% of them appearing once. The sequenced sample was PBMCs, obtained after 36 months of ibrutinib treatment. The origin of the receptors is a human donor with chronic lymphocytic leukemia. The CDR3 runs from the conserved cysteine through the conserved F or W. The D gene is left open where the match is weak. Not every row has a clone size; where given, it reads once, few, many or a size class.

cdr3_aa,cdr3_nt,d_call,v_call,clone_size,j_call
CASETGTETQYF,TGTGCCAGCGAAACAGGGACAGAGACCCAGTACTTC,-,TRBV28,-,TRBJ2-5
CASSYSRSGEQYF,TGTGCCAGCAGTTACTCGAGGTCCGGCGAGCAGTACTTC,-,TRBV6-5,-,TRBJ2-7
CASSAWTGGYGYTF,TGTGCCAGCAGCGCTTGGACAGGGGGCTATGGCTACACCTTC,TRBD1,TRBV9,-,TRBJ1-2
CASSYSWDRLGGYTF,TGTGCCAGCAGTTACTCGTGGGACAGGCTCGGTGGCTACACCTTC,TRBD1,TRBV6-5,few,TRBJ1-2
CASSSTGSYGYTF,TGTGCCAGCAGTTCGACGGGAAGCTATGGCTACACCTTC,-,TRBV27,few,TRBJ1-2
CASSPGTAYSNQPQHF,TGTGCCAGCTCACCTGGGACAGCCTATAGCAATCAGCCCCAGCATTTT,TRBD1,TRBV18,-,TRBJ1-5
CASSQAASTDTQYF,TGCGCCAGCAGCCAAGCGGCTAGCACAGATACGCAGTATTTT,-,TRBV4-3,-,TRBJ2-3
CASSFQRGVYNEQFF,TGCGCCAGCAGCTTCCAGCGGGGGGTCTACAATGAGCAGTTCTTC,TRBD2,TRBV5-1,-,TRBJ2-1
CASSVRDYNTGELFF,TGTGCCAGCAGCGTCCGGGACTACAACACCGGGGAGCTGTTTTTT,TRBD2,TRBV9,once,TRBJ2-2
CASSFAGTMDEAFF,TGTGCCAGCAGTTTCGCGGGGACGATGGATGAAGCTTTCTTT,-,TRBV27,-,TRBJ1-1
CSSRQSSTNEKLFF,TGCAGCTCTAGACAGTCCTCAACTAATGAAAAACTGTTTTTT,-,TRBV29-1,-,TRBJ1-4
CSAPGPNEQFF,TGCAGTGCCCCGGGCCCCAATGAGCAGTTCTTC,-,TRBV20-1,-,TRBJ2-1
CASSLDRNTEAFF,TGTGCCAGCAGCTTAGACCGGAACACTGAAGCTTTCTTT,-,TRBV7-7,-,TRBJ1-1
CASSEAEPYNEQFF,TGTGCCAGCAGTGAGGCGGAACCTTACAATGAGCAGTTCTTC,-,TRBV25-1,-,TRBJ2-1
CASSQEGGETQYF,TGCGCCAGCAGCCAGGAAGGGGGTGAAACGCAGTATTTT,-,TRBV4-3,-,TRBJ2-3
CSVPQGGNYNEQFF,TGCAGCGTGCCTCAGGGAGGTAACTACAATGAGCAGTTCTTC,-,TRBV29-1,-,TRBJ2-1
CASSPLAGASNEQFF,TGTGCCAGCAGTCCACTAGCGGGAGCAAGCAATGAGCAGTTCTTC,TRBD2,TRBV27,few,TRBJ2-1
CASSQTGNPDTDTQYF,TGTGCCAGCAGCCAGACAGGCAATCCCGACACAGATACGCAGTATTTT,-,TRBV28,-,TRBJ2-3
CASSEGQGPYEQYF,TGTGCCAGCAGTGAGGGACAGGGCCCCTACGAGCAGTACTTC,TRBD1,TRBV25-1,few,TRBJ2-7
CASSTRRSGGAGELFF,TGTGCCAGCAGTACTCGTCGATCGGGGGGGGCCGGGGAGCTGTTTTTT,TRBD2,TRBV6-6,-,TRBJ2-2
CASRRDRGTEAFF,TGTGCCAGCCGCCGGGACAGAGGGACTGAAGCTTTCTTT,TRBD1,TRBV27,few,TRBJ1-1
CASSLREGANTGELFF,TGCGCCAGCAGCCTCCGGGAGGGGGCAAACACCGGGGAGCTGTTTTTT,-,TRBV4-1,-,TRBJ2-2
CSASESEQYF,TGCAGTGCTAGCGAGAGCGAGCAGTACTTC,-,TRBV20-1,once,TRBJ2-7
CASSEEVGNYNEQFF,TGTGCCAGCAGTGAGGAGGTGGGGAACTACAATGAGCAGTTCTTC,-,TRBV2,-,TRBJ2-1
CASSYLGQGSNQPQHF,TGTGCCAGCAGTTACCTGGGACAGGGGTCCAATCAGCCCCAGCATTTT,TRBD1,TRBV6-6,-,TRBJ1-5
CASSSFYSSDEQYF,TGTGCCAGCAGCTCCTTCTATTCTTCGGACGAGCAGTACTTC,-,TRBV7-6,-,TRBJ2-7
CASSSHSTDTQYF,TGTGCCAGCAGCTCCCATAGCACAGATACGCAGTATTTT,-,TRBV7-3,few,TRBJ2-3
CATSRTLTEQFF,TGTGCCACCAGCAGGACCCTCACTGAGCAGTTCTTC,-,TRBV15,few,TRBJ2-1
CASSVYDSYNEQFF,TGTGCCAGCAGCGTTTATGATTCCTACAATGAGCAGTTCTTC,-,TRBV9,-,TRBJ2-1
CSGLPEDGYGYTF,TGCAGCGGCCTCCCCGAGGACGGATATGGCTACACCTTC,-,TRBV29-1,-,TRBJ1-2
CASSYSLRGTEAFF,TGTGCCAGCAGTTACTCGTTAAGGGGGACTGAAGCTTTCTTT,-,TRBV6-5,-,TRBJ1-1
CASRPTEGNGANVLTF,TGTGCCAGCAGGCCAACGGAGGGGAATGGGGCCAACGTCCTGACTTTC,-,TRBV28,-,TRBJ2-6
CASGLVLSDSQETQYF,TGTGCTAGTGGTTTGGTACTGTCGGACAGCCAAGAGACCCAGTACTTC,-,TRBV12-5,-,TRBJ2-5
CASSLSPSWQGNTEAFF,TGTGCCAGCAGTTTATCGCCATCATGGCAGGGGAACACTGAAGCTTTCTTT,-,TRBV27,-,TRBJ1-1
CASGSGGLTDTQYF,TGTGCCAGCGGCTCAGGGGGCTTGACAGATACGCAGTATTTT,TRBD1,TRBV6-5,few,TRBJ2-3
CASSLGHYNSPLHF,TGTGCCAGCAGCCTGGGCCACTATAATTCACCCCTCCACTTT,-,TRBV7-9,-,TRBJ1-6
CASSDAGTSGGAADTQYF,TGCGCCAGCAGTGACGCCGGGACTAGCGGGGGGGCCGCAGATACGCAGTATTTT,TRBD2,TRBV10-2,-,TRBJ2-3
CASGQQYGYTF,TGTGCCAGCGGGCAGCAGTATGGCTACACCTTC,-,TRBV6-5,-,TRBJ1-2
CASRGPGTGDNTYEQYF,TGCGCCAGCAGAGGTCCCGGGACAGGGGACAATACCTACGAGCAGTACTTC,TRBD1,TRBV5-1,-,TRBJ2-7
CASSTPPQGLYIYEQYF,TGTGCCAGCAGCACCCCCCCACAGGGTCTCTATATCTACGAGCAGTACTTC,-,TRBV7-9,-,TRBJ2-7
CASSGGQAETQYF,TGTGCCAGCAGTGGGGGGCAGGCTGAGACCCAGTACTTC,-,TRBV2,few,TRBJ2-5
CASSLGTGTALNYGYTF,TGTGCCAGCAGTTTGGGGACCGGGACAGCCCTTAACTATGGCTACACCTTC,TRBD1,TRBV28,-,TRBJ1-2